One sample yielded the 12 T cell receptor beta chains listed below, sequenced in a study of T cells after posttransplantation cyclophosphamide. Profiling relied on immunoSEQ multiplex PCR, and the TCRdb table lists in-frame clones only, not all of them. In the table there are several thousand clones, about 80% of which are singletons. Sample: memory CD8+ T cells sorted from blood. The source is a woman aged 55-69 years in good health, CMV-negative, and a related stem cell transplant donor.

The chain joins TRBV4-3 to TRBJ2-3, with TRBD2 matching 8 bases. The CDR3 spans 17 residues. Unmatched junction bases numbered 6, after V lost 0 bases and J lost 1 base. CDR1 LGHNA and CDR2 YSLEER come from the germline V gene. The CDR3 DNA sequence: TGCGCCAGCAGCCAAGATCGGACTAGCTCGGGCACAGATACGCAGTATTTT. Its translation: CASSQDRTSSGTDTQYF.

This chain connects TRBV6-6 to TRBJ1-1; D gene ambiguous. Germline CDR1 is MNHNY and CDR2 is SVGAGI (reference sequence). V was trimmed by 6 bases and J by 1 base, leaving 12 bases between them. CDR3 length: 14 residues. The chain's CDR3 is CASSPRESNTEAFF. The CDR3 DNA sequence: TGTGCCAGCAGCCCCCGGGAATCGAACACTGAAGCTTTCTTT.

The J gene is TRBJ1-5, the V gene TRBV19; D may be TRBD1 (6 bases). Deletions cut 6 bases from V and 7 bases from J, with 25 bases between. In germline, CDR1 is LNHDA, CDR2 SQIVND (reference sequence). The CDR3 is 17 amino acids. The CDR3 here is CASSLLTGQSNVQPQHF. CDR3 DNA sequence: TGTGCCAGTAGCCTTTTAACGGGACAATCAAATGTGCAGCCCCAGCATTTT.

The CDR3 reads CATGRGTNTGELFF. CDR3 DNA sequence: TGTGCCACCGGGCGGGGCACGAACACCGGGGAGCTGTTTTTT. The chain uses TRBV9 and TRBJ2-2, with a possible D match to TRBD2 (6 bases). V lost 9 bases and J 0 bases, leaving 12 bases between the germline ends. The germline CDR1 and CDR2 sequences are SGDLS and YYNGEE. This CDR3 spans 14 amino acids.

The CDR3: CASRGDRDIQPQHF. DNA of the CDR3: TGTGCCAGCAGGGGGGACAGGGATATTCAGCCCCAGCATTTT. This sequence joins TRBV6-6 and TRBJ1-5; 9 bases map to TRBD1. The CDR3 is 14 residues long. CDR1 is MNHNY, CDR2 SVGAGI, per germline (reference sequence). The ends lost 6 bases at V and 6 bases at J; junction bases unmatched: 6.

The chain has TRBV10-2 and TRBJ2-5, with 10 bases aligning to TRBD2. Losses at the gene ends were 8 bases for V and 1 base for J; bases not matched to a gene: 1. The CDR3 sequence is 13 residues long. The V gene's germline CDR1 is WSHSY and CDR2 SAAADI. The CDR3 sequence: CASWTSGQETQYF. In DNA, the CDR3 is TGCGCCAGCTGGACTAGCGGCCAAGAGACCCAGTACTTC.

The chain is built from TRBV6-6 and TRBJ2-7; the match to TRBD2 covers 8 bases. The CDR3 loop spans 14 amino acids. Germline-derived CDR1 and CDR2 are MNHNY and SVGAGI (reference sequence). J lost 3 bases, V lost 4 bases, and 5 bases had no gene match. CDR3 in DNA: TGTGCCAGCAGTTCGGGGGGGGCGGGCTACGAGCAGTACGTC. It specifies CASSSGGAGYEQYV.

The V and J genes are TRBV4-3 and TRBJ1-2; no definite D call. There are 14 residues in the CDR3. Germline CDR1 LGHNA, CDR2 YSLEER. V was shortened by 0 bases and J by 4 bases, with 9 bases between the two germline ends. The CDR3 protein is CASSQDPVPYGYTF. The CDR3 DNA reads as TGCGCCAGCAGCCAAGATCCGGTGCCCTATGGCTACACCTTC.

The chain links TRBV11-3 to TRBJ2-5; 9 positions agree with TRBD1. Losses at the gene ends were 5 bases for V and 6 bases for J; bases not matched to a gene: 4. This CDR3 has 13 amino acids. Germline CDR1 SGHNT, CDR2 YENEEA. This chain's CDR3 is CASSRDRGKTQYF. The CDR3 nucleotides read TGTGCCAGCAGCAGAGACAGGGGGAAGACCCAGTACTTC.

The CDR3 loop reads CASSLGLAGGSTHEQYF. CDR3 DNA: TGCGCCAGCAGCTTGGGACTAGCGGGAGGGTCGACTCACGAGCAGTACTTC. V usage is TRBV5-1 and J usage is TRBJ2-7, with TRBD2 matching 14 bases. V lost 0 bases to trimming and J lost 5 bases; unmatched junction nucleotides: 7. The CDR3 contains 17 residues. The germline gives CDR1 SGHRS, CDR2 YFSETQ.

This clone appeared a few times. This rearrangement joins TRBV5-1 to TRBJ1-1; D may be TRBD1 (5 bases). The V end lost 8 bases, the J end lost 0 bases, and 11 bases lay between the germline ends. In germline, CDR1 is SGHRS, CDR2 YFSETQ. The CDR3 is made up of 13 amino acids. CDR3 protein: CARAGRMNTEAFF. DNA of the CDR3: TGCGCCAGGGCAGGGAGGATGAACACTGAAGCTTTCTTT.

This rearrangement joins TRBV2 to TRBJ2-5; 8 positions match TRBD1. The ends lost 3 bases at V and 8 bases at J; junction bases unmatched: 8. Germline CDR1 and CDR2: SNHLY and FYNNEI. This CDR3 contains 14 residues. The DNA of the CDR3 is TGTGCCAGCAGTGATGTCGACAGGGGACCAACCCAGTACTTC. This gives the protein CASSDVDRGPTQYF.